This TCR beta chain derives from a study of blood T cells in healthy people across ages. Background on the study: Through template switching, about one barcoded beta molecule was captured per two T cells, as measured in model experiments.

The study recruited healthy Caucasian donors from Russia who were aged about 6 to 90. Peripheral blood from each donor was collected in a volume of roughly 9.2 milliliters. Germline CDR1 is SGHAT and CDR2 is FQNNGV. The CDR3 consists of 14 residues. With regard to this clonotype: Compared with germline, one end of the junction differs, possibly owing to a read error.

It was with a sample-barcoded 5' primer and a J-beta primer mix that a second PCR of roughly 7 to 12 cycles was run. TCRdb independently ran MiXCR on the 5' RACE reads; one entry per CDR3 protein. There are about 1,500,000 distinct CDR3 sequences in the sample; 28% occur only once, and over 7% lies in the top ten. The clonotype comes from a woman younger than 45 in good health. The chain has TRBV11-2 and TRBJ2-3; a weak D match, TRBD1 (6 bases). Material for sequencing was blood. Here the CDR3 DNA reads TGCGCCAGCAGCTTAGATGGGACATCAGATACGCAGTATTTT. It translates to CASSLDGTSDTQYF.